Sequencing of this T cell receptor (beta chain) was carried out in a study of T cell repertoires in cytomegalovirus infection. Study-wide context: Matching HLA type and CMV infection were both indicated by public TCR beta signatures. Overall study findings and caveats: Summed frequency of shared TCR beta families picked out CMV carriers who also had the relevant HLA. What dominated the ex vivo response were HLA-C-restricted CMV-specific TCR beta clonotypes.

TCRdb independently ran MiXCR on the reads; one entry per CDR3 protein. This sample has roughly 49,000 distinct CDR3 sequences; approximately 20% occur once, and the top ten carry around 20%. This clonotype was seen at least ten times. Its antigen is as yet unknown. V was clipped by 1 base and J by 6 bases, with 5 bases between them. Germline V gene lookup returns CDR1 SGHTA and CDR2 FQGNSA. This CDR3 spans 12 amino acids. Source material: PBMCs, sequenced either directly or after in vitro stimulation (not recorded which). The receptor comes from a human donor in good health (CMV status not recorded). Some clones in this sample may be carry-over from other donors' samples. The V call is TRBV7-2, the J call TRBJ2-3; D unclear. In DNA form, the CDR3 reads TGTGCCAGCAGCTTAGATCTTGATACGCAGTATTTT. Its translation: CASSLDLDTQYF.